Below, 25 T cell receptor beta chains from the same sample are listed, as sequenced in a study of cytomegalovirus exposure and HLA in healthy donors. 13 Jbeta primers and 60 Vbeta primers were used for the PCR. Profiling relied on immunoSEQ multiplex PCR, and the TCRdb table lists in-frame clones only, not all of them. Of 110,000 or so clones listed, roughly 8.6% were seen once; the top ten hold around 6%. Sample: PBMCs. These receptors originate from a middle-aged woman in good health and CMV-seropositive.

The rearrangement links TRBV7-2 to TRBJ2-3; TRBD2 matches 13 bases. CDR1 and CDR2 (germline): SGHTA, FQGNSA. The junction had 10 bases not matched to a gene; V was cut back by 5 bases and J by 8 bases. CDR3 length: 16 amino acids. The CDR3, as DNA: TGTGCCAGCAGCGTTCGCCGACTAGCGGGGGGAGTTACGCAGTATTTT. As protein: CASSVRRLAGGVTQYF.

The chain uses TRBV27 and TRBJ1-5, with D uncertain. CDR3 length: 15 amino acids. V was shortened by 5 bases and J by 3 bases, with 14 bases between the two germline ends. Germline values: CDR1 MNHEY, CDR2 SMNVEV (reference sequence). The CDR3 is CASSPRHLSNQPQHF. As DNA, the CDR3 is TGTGCCAGCAGTCCGAGACACCTGTCCAATCAGCCCCAGCATTTT.

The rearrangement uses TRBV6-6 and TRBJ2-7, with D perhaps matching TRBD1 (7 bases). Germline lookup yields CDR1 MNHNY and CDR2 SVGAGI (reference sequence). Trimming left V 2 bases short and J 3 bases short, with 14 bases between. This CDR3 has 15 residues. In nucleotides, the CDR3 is TGTGCCAGCAGTTACGGTGGAGGGGGCAACTACGAGCAGTACTTC. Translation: CASSYGGGGNYEQYF.

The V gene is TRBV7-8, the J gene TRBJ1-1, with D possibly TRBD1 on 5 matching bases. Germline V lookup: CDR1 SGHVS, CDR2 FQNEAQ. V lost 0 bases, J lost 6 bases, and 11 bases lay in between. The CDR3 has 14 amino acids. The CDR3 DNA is TGTGCCAGCAGCTTAGCGTCAGGGAGGGCTGAAGCTTTCTTT. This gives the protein CASSLASGRAEAFF.

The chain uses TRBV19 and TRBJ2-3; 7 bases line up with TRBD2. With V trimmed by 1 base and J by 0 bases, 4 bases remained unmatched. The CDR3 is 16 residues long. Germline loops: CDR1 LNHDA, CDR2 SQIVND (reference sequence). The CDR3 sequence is CASSIVAGLSTDTQYF. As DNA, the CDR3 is TGTGCCAGTAGTATAGTAGCGGGCCTTAGCACAGATACGCAGTATTTT.

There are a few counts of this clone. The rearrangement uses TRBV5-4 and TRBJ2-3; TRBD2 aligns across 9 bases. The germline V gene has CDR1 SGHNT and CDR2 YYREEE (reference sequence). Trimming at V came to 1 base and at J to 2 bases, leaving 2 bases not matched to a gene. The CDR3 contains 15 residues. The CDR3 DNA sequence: TGTGCCAGCAGCTTGAGCGGGGGGTTCACAGATACGCAGTATTTT. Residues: CASSLSGGFTDTQYF.

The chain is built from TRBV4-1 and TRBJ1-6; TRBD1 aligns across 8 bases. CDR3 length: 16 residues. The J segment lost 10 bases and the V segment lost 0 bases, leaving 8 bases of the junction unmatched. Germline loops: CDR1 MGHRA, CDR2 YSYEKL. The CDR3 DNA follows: TGCGCCAGCAGCCAAGACCCCAGGGGGCAAAGGTCACCCCTCCACTTT. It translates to CASSQDPRGQRSPLHF.

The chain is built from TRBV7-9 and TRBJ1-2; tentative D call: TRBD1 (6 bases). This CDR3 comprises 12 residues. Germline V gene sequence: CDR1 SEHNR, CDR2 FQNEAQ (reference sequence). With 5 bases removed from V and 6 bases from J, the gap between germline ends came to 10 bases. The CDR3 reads CASSARQDGYTF. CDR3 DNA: TGTGCCAGCAGCGCCCGACAGGATGGCTACACCTTC.

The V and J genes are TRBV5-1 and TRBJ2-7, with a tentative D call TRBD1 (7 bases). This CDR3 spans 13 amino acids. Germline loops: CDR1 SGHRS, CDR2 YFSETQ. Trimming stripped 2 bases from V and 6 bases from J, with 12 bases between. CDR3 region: CASSFQGGPEQYF. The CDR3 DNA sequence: TGCGCCAGCAGCTTCCAGGGGGGCCCCGAGCAGTACTTC.

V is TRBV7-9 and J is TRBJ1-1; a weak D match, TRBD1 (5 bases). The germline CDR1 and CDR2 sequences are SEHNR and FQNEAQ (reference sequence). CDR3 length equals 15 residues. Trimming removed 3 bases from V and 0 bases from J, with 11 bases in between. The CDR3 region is CASSFAEGVNTEAFF. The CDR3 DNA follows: TGTGCCAGCAGCTTCGCAGAAGGGGTGAACACTGAAGCTTTCTTT.

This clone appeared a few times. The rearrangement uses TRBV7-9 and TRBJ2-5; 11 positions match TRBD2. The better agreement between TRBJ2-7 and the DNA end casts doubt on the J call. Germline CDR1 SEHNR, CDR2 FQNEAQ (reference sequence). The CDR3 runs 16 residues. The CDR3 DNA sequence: TGTGCCAGCAGTCTAGCGGGGGGTCCTCTCTCCTACGAGCAGTACTTC. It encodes CASSLAGGPLSYEQYF.

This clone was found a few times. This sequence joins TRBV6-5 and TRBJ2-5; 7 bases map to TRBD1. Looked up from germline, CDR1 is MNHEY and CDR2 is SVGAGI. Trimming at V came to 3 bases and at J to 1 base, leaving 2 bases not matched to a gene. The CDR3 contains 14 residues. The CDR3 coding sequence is TGTGCCAGCAGTTATGACAGGGCCCAAGAGACCCAGTACTTC. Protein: CASSYDRAQETQYF.

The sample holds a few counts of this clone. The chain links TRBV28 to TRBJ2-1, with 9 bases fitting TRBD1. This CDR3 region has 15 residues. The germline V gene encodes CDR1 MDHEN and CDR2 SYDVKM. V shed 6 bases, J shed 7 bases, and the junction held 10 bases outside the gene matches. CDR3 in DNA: TGTGCCAGCAGCCTCGTAGGGACAGGGAGGAATGAGCAGTTCTTC. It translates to CASSLVGTGRNEQFF.

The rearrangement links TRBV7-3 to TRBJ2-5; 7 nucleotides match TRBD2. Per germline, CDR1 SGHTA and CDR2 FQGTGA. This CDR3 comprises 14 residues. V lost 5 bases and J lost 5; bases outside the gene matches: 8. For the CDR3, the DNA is TGTGCCAGCAGCCCCTTGGGGGGGGTTGAGACCCAGTACTTC. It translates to CASSPLGGVETQYF.

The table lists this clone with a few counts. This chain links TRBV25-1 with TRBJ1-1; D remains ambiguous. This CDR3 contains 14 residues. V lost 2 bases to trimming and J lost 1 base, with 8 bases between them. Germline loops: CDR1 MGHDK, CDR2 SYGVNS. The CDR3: CASSEHTENTEAFF. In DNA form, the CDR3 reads TGTGCCAGCAGTGAACATACAGAGAACACTGAAGCTTTCTTT.

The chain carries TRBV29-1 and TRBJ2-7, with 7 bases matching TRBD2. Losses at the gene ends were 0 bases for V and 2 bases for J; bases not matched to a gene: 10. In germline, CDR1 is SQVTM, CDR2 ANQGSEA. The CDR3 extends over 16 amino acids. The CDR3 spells CSVEEGGRGHTYEQYF. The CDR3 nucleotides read TGCAGCGTTGAAGAAGGAGGGAGGGGCCACACCTACGAGCAGTACTTC.

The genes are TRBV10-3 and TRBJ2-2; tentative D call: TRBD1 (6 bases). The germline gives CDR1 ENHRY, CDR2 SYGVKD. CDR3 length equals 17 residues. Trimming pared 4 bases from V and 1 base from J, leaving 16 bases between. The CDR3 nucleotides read TGTGCCATCAGTGTAAGCTTACCGGGACAGAACACCGGGGAGCTGTTTTTT. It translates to CAISVSLPGQNTGELFF.

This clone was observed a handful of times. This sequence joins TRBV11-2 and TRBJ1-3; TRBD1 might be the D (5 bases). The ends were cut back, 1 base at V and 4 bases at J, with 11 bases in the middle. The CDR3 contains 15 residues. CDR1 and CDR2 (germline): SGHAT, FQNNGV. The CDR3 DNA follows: TGTGCCAGCAGCTTAGGGTTAGGGGAAGGAAACACCATATATTTT. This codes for CASSLGLGEGNTIYF.

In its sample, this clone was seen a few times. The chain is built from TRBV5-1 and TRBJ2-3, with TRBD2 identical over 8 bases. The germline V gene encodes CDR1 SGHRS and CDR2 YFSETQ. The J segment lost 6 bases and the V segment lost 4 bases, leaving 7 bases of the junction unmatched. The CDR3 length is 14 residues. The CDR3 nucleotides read TGCGCCAGCAGCGCAGGGACTAGATCCGATACGCAGTATTTT. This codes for CASSAGTRSDTQYF.

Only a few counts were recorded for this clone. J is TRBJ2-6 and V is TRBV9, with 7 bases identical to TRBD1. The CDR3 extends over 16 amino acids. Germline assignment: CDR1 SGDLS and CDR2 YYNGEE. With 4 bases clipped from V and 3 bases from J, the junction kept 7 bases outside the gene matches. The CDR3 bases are TGTGCCAGCAGCTCCACAGGGGCTGGTGGGGCCAACGTCCTGACTTTC. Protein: CASSSTGAGGANVLTF.

CDR3 residues: CASGGTGDSPLHF. The CDR3 DNA reads as TGTGCCAGTGGCGGGACTGGGGATTCACCCCTCCACTTT. The rearrangement links TRBV19 to TRBJ1-6; possibly TRBD1 for D (5 bases). This CDR3 region has 13 residues. Trimming took 8 bases from V and 8 from J, leaving 13 bases between them. Germline lookup yields CDR1 LNHDA and CDR2 SQIVND (reference sequence).

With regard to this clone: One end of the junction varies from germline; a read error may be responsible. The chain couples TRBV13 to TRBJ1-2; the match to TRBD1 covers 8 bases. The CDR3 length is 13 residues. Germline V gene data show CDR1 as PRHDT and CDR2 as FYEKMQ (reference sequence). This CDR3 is CARSSDRVGGYTF. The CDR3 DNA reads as TGTGCCAGAAGCTCGGACAGGGTGGGTGGCTACACCTTC.

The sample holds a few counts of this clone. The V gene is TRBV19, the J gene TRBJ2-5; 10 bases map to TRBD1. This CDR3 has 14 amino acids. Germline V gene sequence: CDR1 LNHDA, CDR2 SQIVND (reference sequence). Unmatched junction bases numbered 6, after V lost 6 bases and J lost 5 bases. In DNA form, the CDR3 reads TGTGCCAGTAGGACAGGGGGCGCGGGTGAGACCCAGTACTTC. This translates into CASRTGGAGETQYF.

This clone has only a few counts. The CDR3 DNA sequence: TGTGCCAGCAGCCTTGGGACAGTCTACGAGCAGTACTTC. Residues: CASSLGTVYEQYF. The V gene is TRBV5-6, the J gene TRBJ2-7; 7 nucleotides match TRBD1. The CDR3 contains 13 residues. The germline CDR1 and CDR2 sequences are SGHDT and YYEEEE. V gave up 4 bases and J gave up 3 bases; unmatched junction bases: 4.

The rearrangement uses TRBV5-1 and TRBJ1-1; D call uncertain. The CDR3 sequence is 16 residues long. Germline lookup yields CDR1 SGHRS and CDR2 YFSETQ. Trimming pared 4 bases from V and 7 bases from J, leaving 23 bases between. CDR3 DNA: TGCGCCAGCAGCCTCCCGCCAGGTAGGGAGTCCCATGAAGCTTTCTTT. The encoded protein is CASSLPPGRESHEAFF.